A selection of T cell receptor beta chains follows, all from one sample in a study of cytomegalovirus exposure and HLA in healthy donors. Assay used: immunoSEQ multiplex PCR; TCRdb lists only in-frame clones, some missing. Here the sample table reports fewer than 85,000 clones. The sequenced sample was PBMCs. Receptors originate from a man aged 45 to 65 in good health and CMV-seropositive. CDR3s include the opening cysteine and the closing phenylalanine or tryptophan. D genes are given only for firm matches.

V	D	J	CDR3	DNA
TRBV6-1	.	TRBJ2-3	CASRESGTQYF	TGTGCCAGCAGAGAGAGCGGTACGCAGTATTTT
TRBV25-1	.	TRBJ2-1	CASSAWEDEQFF	TGTGCCAGCAGTGCCTGGGAGGATGAGCAGTTCTTC
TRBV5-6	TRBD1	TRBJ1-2	CASSPSTGVYGYTF	TGTGCCAGCAGCCCCTCGACAGGGGTCTATGGCTACACCTTC
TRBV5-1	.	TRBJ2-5	CASSLDLLVLQETQYF	TGCGCCAGCAGCCTTGATTTACTAGTCCTCCAAGAGACCCAGTACTTC
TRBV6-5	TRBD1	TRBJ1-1	CASNEGAGGNTEAFF	TGTGCCAGCAATGAGGGGGCAGGGGGCAACACTGAAGCTTTCTTT
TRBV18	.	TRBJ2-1	CASSLRQDNEQFF	TGTGCCAGCTCACTCCGACAGGACAATGAGCAGTTCTTC
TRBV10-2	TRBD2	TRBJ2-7	CASSVLAGTYEQYF	TGCGCCAGCAGTGTCCTAGCGGGGACCTACGAGCAGTACTTC
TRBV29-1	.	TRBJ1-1	CSAALGSYGTEAFF	TGCAGCGCCGCTTTAGGGAGTTATGGCACTGAAGCTTTCTTT
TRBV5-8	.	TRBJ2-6	CASSSRGGANVLTF	TGTGCCAGCAGCTCTCGGGGAGGGGCCAACGTCCTGACTTTC
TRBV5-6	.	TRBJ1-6	CASSFTPVHNSPLHF	TGTGCCAGCAGCTTTACTCCTGTTCATAATTCACCCCTCCACTTT
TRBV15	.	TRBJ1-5	CATSREGGWDQPQHF	TGTGCCACCAGCAGAGAAGGGGGATGGGATCAGCCCCAGCATTTT
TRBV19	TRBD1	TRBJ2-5	CASSRDSQETQYF	TGTGCCAGTAGCCGGGACAGCCAAGAGACCCAGTACTTC
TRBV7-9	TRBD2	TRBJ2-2	CASSLLAGSTGELFF	TGTGCCAGCAGTTTACTAGCGGGTTCCACCGGGGAGCTGTTTTTT
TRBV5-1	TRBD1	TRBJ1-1	CASSLNAGGVMNTEAFF	TGCGCCAGCAGCTTAAATGCAGGGGGCGTCATGAACACTGAAGCTTTCTTT
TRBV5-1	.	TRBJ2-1	CASSLELQVGEFF	TGCGCCAGCAGCCTTGAACTACAGGTAGGGGAGTTCTTC
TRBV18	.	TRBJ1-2	CASSPGQTNYGYTF	TGTGCCAGCTCACCGGGCCAGACAAACTATGGCTACACCTTC
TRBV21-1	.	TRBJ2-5	CASSSHRDIQGGRETQYF	TGTGCCAGCAGCTCTCACCGGGACATACAAGGGGGAAGAGAGACCCAGTACTTC
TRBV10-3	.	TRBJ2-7	CAISVQGIPDEQYF	TGTGCCATCAGTGTTCAGGGGATCCCGGACGAGCAGTACTTC
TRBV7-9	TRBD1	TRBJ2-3	CASLDRASTDTQYF	TGTGCCAGCCTAGACAGGGCTAGCACAGATACGCAGTATTTT
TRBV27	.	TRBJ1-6	CASSLATRNYSPLHF	TGTGCCAGCAGTCTCGCGACACGAAACTATTCACCCCTCCACTTT
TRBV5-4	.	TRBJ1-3	CASSSPSSSGNTIYF	TGTGCCAGCAGCTCCCCAAGCTCCTCTGGAAACACCATATATTTT
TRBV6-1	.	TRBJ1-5	CASRPPGDSNQPQHF	TGTGCCAGCCGACCCCCGGGGGATAGCAATCAGCCCCAGCATTTT
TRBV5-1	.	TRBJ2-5	CASSLAEGSETQYF	TGCGCCAGCAGCTTGGCCGAGGGTTCCGAGACCCAGTACTTC
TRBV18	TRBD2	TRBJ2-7	CASSLGLGTSEYYYEQYF	TGTGCCAGCTCCCTGGGCTTGGGGACTAGCGAGTATTACTACGAGCAGTACTTC
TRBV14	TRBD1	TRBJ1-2	CASSQGTGDDYGYTF	TGTGCCAGCAGCCAAGGGACAGGGGATGACTATGGCTACACCTTC
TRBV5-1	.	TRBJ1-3	CASSPAGGKGSGNTIYF	TGCGCCAGCAGCCCGGCGGGAGGGAAAGGCTCTGGAAACACCATATATTTT
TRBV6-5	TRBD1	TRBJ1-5	CASRDRTGGNQPQHF	TGTGCCAGCAGGGATCGGACAGGGGGCAATCAGCCCCAGCATTTT
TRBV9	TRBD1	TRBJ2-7	CASSPGPGGSYEQYF	TGTGCCAGCAGCCCGGGACCAGGGGGATCCTACGAGCAGTACTTC
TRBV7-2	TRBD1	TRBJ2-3	CASSPGTGAFGTDTQYF	TGTGCCAGCAGCCCCGGGACAGGGGCCTTTGGCACAGATACGCAGTATTTT
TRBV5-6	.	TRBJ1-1	CASSLAFAGNPEAFF	TGTGCCAGCAGCTTGGCCTTTGCAGGGAATCCTGAAGCTTTCTTT
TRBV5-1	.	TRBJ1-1	CASSLTGLNTEAFF	TGCGCCAGCAGCTTGACAGGGCTGAACACTGAAGCTTTCTTT
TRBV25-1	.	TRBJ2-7	CASSESGYEQYF	TGTGCCAGCAGTGAGTCCGGTTACGAGCAGTACTTC
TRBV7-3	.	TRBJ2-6	CASSIGSGANVLTF	TGTGCCAGCAGCATCGGCTCTGGGGCCAACGTCCTGACTTTC
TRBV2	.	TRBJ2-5	CASSRTGSNQETQYF	TGTGCCAGCAGCAGAACAGGGAGCAACCAAGAGACCCAGTACTTC
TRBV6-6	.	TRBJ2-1	CASSLPPRPGEQFF	TGTGCCAGCAGCCTCCCGCCGCGGCCCGGCGAGCAGTTCTTC
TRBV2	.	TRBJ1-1	CASRGRVILGEAFF	TGTGCCAGCCGGGGAAGGGTCATATTGGGTGAAGCTTTCTTT
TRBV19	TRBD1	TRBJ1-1	CASSPKGGAEAFF	TGTGCCAGTAGTCCCAAAGGGGGCGCTGAAGCTTTCTTT
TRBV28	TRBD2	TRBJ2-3	CASSPLGGAGPDTQYF	TGTGCCAGCAGTCCCCTCGGGGGGGCCGGCCCAGATACGCAGTATTTT
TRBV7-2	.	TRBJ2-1	CASSLAGRLSYNEQFF	TGTGCCAGCAGCCTTGCGGGGAGGTTATCCTACAATGAGCAGTTCTTC
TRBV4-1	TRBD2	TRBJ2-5	CASSQENGEGETQYF	TGCGCCAGCAGCCAAGAAAACGGGGAGGGGGAGACCCAGTACTTC
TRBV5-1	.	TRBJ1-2	CASSSNIRADGYTF	TGCGCCAGCAGCTCCAATATCAGGGCGGATGGCTACACCTTC
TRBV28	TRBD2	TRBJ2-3	CASGGEDTQYF	TGTGCCTCGGGGGGGGAAGATACGCAGTATTTT
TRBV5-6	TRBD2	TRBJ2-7	CASSPRLAGGIFEQYF	TGTGCCAGCAGCCCCCGACTAGCGGGGGGAATTTTTGAGCAGTACTTC
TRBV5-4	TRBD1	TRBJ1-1	CASSLDPGTALNANTEAFF	TGTGCCAGCAGCTTGGATCCAGGGACAGCGCTTAACGCGAACACTGAAGCTTTCTTT
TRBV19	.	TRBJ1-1	CASSPLGQSEAFF	TGTGCCAGTAGTCCTCTGGGGCAGAGTGAAGCTTTCTTT
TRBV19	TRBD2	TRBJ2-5	CASSTGLVPQETQYF	TGTGCCAGTAGCACCGGACTAGTCCCCCAAGAGACCCAGTACTTC
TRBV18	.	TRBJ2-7	CASSPLRGEQYF	TGTGCCAGCTCACCACTAAGGGGGGAGCAGTACTTC
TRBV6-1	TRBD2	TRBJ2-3	CASSLTSGREDTQYF	TGTGCCAGCAGCTTGACTAGCGGGAGAGAAGATACGCAGTATTTT
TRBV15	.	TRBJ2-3	CATSRERGWTDTQYF	TGTGCCACCAGCAGAGAGCGGGGCTGGACAGATACGCAGTATTTT
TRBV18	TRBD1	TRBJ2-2	CASSPWTGGNTGELFF	TGTGCCAGCTCACCGTGGACAGGGGGCAACACCGGGGAGCTGTTTTTT
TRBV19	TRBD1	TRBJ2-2	CASSIGGQGALTGELFF	TGTGCCAGTAGTATAGGGGGACAGGGGGCGCTGACCGGGGAGCTGTTTTTT
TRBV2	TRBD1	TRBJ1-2	CASSAQGENYGYTF	TGTGCCAGCAGTGCACAGGGGGAGAACTATGGCTACACCTTC
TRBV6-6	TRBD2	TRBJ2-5	CASNSGGLQETQYF	TGTGCCAGCAACAGCGGGGGCCTCCAAGAGACCCAGTACTTC
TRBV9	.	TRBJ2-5	CASSVTGSGQETQYF	TGTGCCAGCAGCGTAACAGGGAGTGGCCAAGAGACCCAGTACTTC
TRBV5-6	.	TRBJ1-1	CASSSTGGEAFF	TGTGCCAGCAGCTCTACTGGAGGGGAAGCTTTCTTT
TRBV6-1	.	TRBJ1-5	CASSEDPSSSNQPQHF	TGTGCCAGCAGTGAAGATCCTAGTAGTAGCAATCAGCCCCAGCATTTT
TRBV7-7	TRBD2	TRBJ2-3	CASSSLGGSGGPGDTQYF	TGTGCCAGCAGCTCCTTGGGCGGTAGCGGGGGCCCTGGGGATACGCAGTATTTT
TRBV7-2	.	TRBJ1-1	CASSPSARLNTEAFF	TGTGCCAGCAGCCCAAGCGCCAGACTGAACACTGAAGCTTTCTTT